This TCR beta chain was documented in a study of human T cells and chemical hapten exposure. TCRdb called the RACE reads again in MiXCR, with one record for every CDR3 protein. Of a few hundred thousand distinct CDR3 sequences in the sample, about 5% were seen once. With 0 bases clipped from V and 2 bases from J, the junction kept 5 bases outside the gene matches. The CDR3 loop spans 15 amino acids. CDR1 and CDR2 from the germline V gene are SQVTM and ANQGSEA. This clonotype was detected many times. This sample's time point: pre-sensitization, week 0. Treatment given: therapeutic diphenylcyclopropenone sensitization with weekly scalp DPC.

Sequencing used whole blood, obtained in connection with sensitization to the hapten diphenylcyclopropenone (DPC). This clonotype was sampled from a woman aged 18-29 years with alopecia areata. Some clones in this sample may be carry-over from other donors' samples. The chain has TRBV29-1 and TRBJ2-7; 9 nucleotides agree with TRBD1. The CDR3 DNA reads TGCAGCGTTGAAGACCCGACAGGGGGGGCCTACGAGCAGTACTTC. This gives the protein CSVEDPTGGAYEQYF.